Below are 26 T cell receptor beta chains sequenced from a single sample in a study of identical twins. MiXCR, applied by TCRdb to the 5' RACE reads, yields one record per CDR3 protein. In the table there are about 890,000 distinct CDR3 sequences, 10% to 15% of which are singletons. Separately, the same data were catalogued under a study of yellow fever vaccine responses in identical twins.

The material sequenced was PBMCs. The receptors derive from a woman under 30 in good health.

This clonotype was detected only a few times. Written as DNA, the CDR3 is TGTGCCAGCAGCTTAGACGTCTTACGCGAGCAGTACGTC. The encoded protein is CASSLDVLREQYV. The chain joins TRBV7-8 to TRBJ2-7; D gene uncertain. The CDR3 consists of 13 residues. The germline CDR1 and CDR2 sequences are SGHVS and FQNEAQ. V lost 1 base to trimming and J lost 6 bases, with 10 bases between them.

This chain connects TRBV5-1 to TRBJ2-3, with TRBD2 matching over 9 bases. Per germline, CDR1 SGHRS and CDR2 YFSETQ. The CDR3 sequence is 16 residues long. Unmatched junction bases numbered 4, after V lost 0 bases and J lost 2 bases. Here the CDR3 reads CASSLALAGTTDTQYF. The CDR3 DNA follows: TGCGCCAGCAGCTTGGCCCTAGCGGGAACCACAGATACGCAGTATTTT.

V and J are TRBV3-1 and TRBJ1-1; D unresolved. Germline lookup yields CDR1 LGHDT and CDR2 YNNKEL (reference sequence). V was clipped by 0 bases and J by 1 base, with 12 bases between them. The CDR3 spans 16 residues. The CDR3 DNA reads as TGTGCCAGCAGCCAAGATCTCGGAGAAAAGAACACTGAAGCTTTCTTT. Translated: CASSQDLGEKNTEAFF.

V and J are TRBV3-1 and TRBJ2-1; TRBD1 matches at 8 bases. CDR1 LGHDT and CDR2 YNNKEL come from the germline V gene (reference sequence). V gave up 8 bases and J gave up 10 bases; unmatched junction bases: 13. The CDR3 runs to 14 residues. This chain's CDR3 is CASLMSGGLEEQFF. The CDR3 DNA reads as TGTGCCAGCTTAATGTCAGGGGGCCTTGAGGAGCAGTTCTTC.

The chain employs TRBV6-8 and TRBJ1-1, with 7 bases identical to TRBD1. V shed 6 bases and J 4 bases; nucleotides not matched to a gene: 5. Germline loops: CDR1 MNHGY, CDR2 SAAAGT. The CDR3 contains 13 residues. CDR3 region: CASSPEGATEAFF. In DNA form, the CDR3 reads TGTGCCAGCAGCCCCGAGGGGGCCACTGAAGCTTTCTTT.

This clonotype was observed a handful of times. V gene TRBV27 combines with J gene TRBJ2-7; D might be TRBD2 (6 bases). The CDR3 runs to 15 residues. V lost 3 bases and J 2 bases, leaving 14 bases between the germline ends. Germline-derived CDR1 and CDR2 are MNHEY and SMNVEV (reference sequence). The CDR3 DNA is TGTGCCAGCAGTTTTAGGAGGGAAGGGGCCTACGAGCAGTACTTC. Residues: CASSFRREGAYEQYF.

This clonotype was seen a handful of times. V usage is TRBV12-3 or TRBV12-4 and J usage is TRBJ2-1; D gene unclear. This CDR3 is built from 15 residues. The V and J ends lost 3 bases and 0 bases respectively, with 9 bases between them. The CDR3 DNA follows: TGTGCCAGCAGTTTTCGGGTCAGCTCCTACAATGAGCAGTTCTTC. This sequence encodes CASSFRVSSYNEQFF.

The chain joins TRBV20-1 to TRBJ1-5, with D possibly being TRBD1 (6 bases). V was clipped by 5 bases and J by 9 bases, with 11 bases between them. Germline-derived CDR1 and CDR2 are DFQATT and SNEGSKA (reference sequence). The CDR3 contains 11 residues. This CDR3 reads CSALRGGPQHF. The CDR3 nucleotides are TGCAGTGCTCTAAGAGGGGGGCCCCAGCATTTT.

V is TRBV7-9 and J is TRBJ2-5; D might be TRBD2 (6 bases). Germline CDR1 reads SEHNR; CDR2 reads FQNEAQ (reference sequence). Trimming shortened V by 4 bases and J by 4 bases, and 13 bases separated the two germline ends. The CDR3 runs to 14 residues. CDR3 residues: CASSSTSTPETQYF. The CDR3 DNA follows: TGTGCCAGCAGCTCGACTAGTACTCCAGAGACCCAGTACTTC. Full variable domain (outside the CDR3, taken from reference TRBV7-9 and TRBJ2-5): DTGVSQNPRHKITKRGQNVTFRCDPISEHNRLYWYRQTLGQGPEFLTYFQNEAQLEKSRLLSDRFSAERPKGSFSTLEIQRTEQGDSAMYLCASSSTSTPETQYFGPGTRLLVL.

The V gene is TRBV3-1, the J gene TRBJ2-7; 15 bases map to TRBD2. This CDR3 has 16 residues. V was clipped by 4 bases and J by 6 bases; unmatched bases: 7. Looked up from germline, CDR1 is LGHDT and CDR2 is YNNKEL (reference sequence). CDR3 nucleotide sequence: TGTGCCAGCAGCCGCCTGGGACTAGCGGGAGGTGTCGAGCAGTACTTC. Its translation: CASSRLGLAGGVEQYF.

This clonotype was picked up many times. This sequence joins TRBV3-1 and TRBJ1-6; D is undetermined. Germline loops: CDR1 LGHDT, CDR2 YNNKEL (reference sequence). This CDR3 region has 15 residues. V was cut by 0 bases and J by 10 bases, with 13 bases left in between. The CDR3 sequence is CASSQDAHRGSPLHF. In DNA, the CDR3 is TGTGCCAGCAGCCAAGATGCACACCGTGGGTCACCCCTCCACTTT.

This clonotype occurred many times. CDR3 amino acids: CASSFGTSGVGNEQFF. The CDR3, as DNA: TGTGCCAGCAGCTTTGGGACTAGCGGGGTGGGGAATGAGCAGTTCTTC. This sequence joins TRBV5-6 and TRBJ2-1, with 13 bases identical to TRBD2. After removal of 2 bases from V and 7 bases from J, the junction contained 6 bases not matched to a gene. From germline, CDR1 is SGHDT and CDR2 YYEEEE. The CDR3 loop spans 16 amino acids.

This clonotype has more than one count but fewer than ten. The chain recombines TRBV18 with TRBJ1-1; D remains unclear. There are 14 residues in the CDR3. Trimming pared 3 bases from V and 0 bases from J, leaving 8 bases between. Looked up from germline, CDR1 is KGHSH and CDR2 is LQKENI. CDR3 region: CASSPTRMNTEAFF. CDR3 in DNA: TGTGCCAGCTCACCTACCAGAATGAACACTGAAGCTTTCTTT.

The rearrangement uses TRBV5-8 and TRBJ2-1; D is ambiguous. V shed 6 bases and J shed 2 bases, with 18 bases lying between them. This CDR3 contains 16 residues. Per germline, CDR1 SGHTS and CDR2 YDEGEE. The CDR3 sequence is CASTPWDSRAYNEQFF. DNA for the CDR3: TGTGCCAGCACCCCCTGGGATTCCCGGGCCTACAATGAGCAGTTCTTC.

This clonotype was detected a few times. The chain has TRBV7-9 and TRBJ2-1, with D tentatively TRBD2 (5 bases). CDR1 is SEHNR, CDR2 FQNEAQ, per germline (reference sequence). V lost 1 base to trimming and J lost 9 bases, with 19 bases between them. The CDR3 runs to 16 residues. CDR3 nucleotide sequence: TGTGCCAGCAGCTTAGGAGGCCCGGGATCTAGAACTGAGCAGTTCTTC. This gives the protein CASSLGGPGSRTEQFF.

This clonotype showed up just a few times. The V and J genes are TRBV9 and TRBJ2-3, with D perhaps TRBD2 (5 bases). In germline, CDR1 is SGDLS, CDR2 YYNGEE. The CDR3 has 15 residues. V gave up 0 bases and J gave up 3 bases, with 11 bases separating them. The CDR3 is CASSVETGMTDTQYF. CDR3 DNA sequence: TGTGCCAGCAGCGTAGAAACGGGGATGACAGATACGCAGTATTTT. The full variable domain, rest sourced from reference TRBV9 and TRBJ2-3, is DSGVTQTPKHLITATGQRVTLRCSPRSGDLSVYWYQQSLDQGLQFLIQYYNGEERAKGNILERFSAQQFPDLHSELNLSSLELGDSALYFCASSVETGMTDTQYFGPGTRLTVL.

This clonotype was observed at least ten times. Written as DNA, the CDR3 is TGCGCCAGCAGCCCAACGACAGGAAACACCGGGGAGCTGTTTTTT. Translated: CASSPTTGNTGELFF. The rearrangement uses TRBV5-1 and TRBJ2-2, with D possibly TRBD1 on 6 matching bases. The CDR3 has 15 residues. Between the trimmed V and J ends, which lost 4 bases and 2 bases, there was a span of 12 bases. Germline values: CDR1 SGHRS, CDR2 YFSETQ. Together with reference TRBV5-1 and TRBJ2-2, the CDR3 gives the full variable domain: KAGVTQTPRYLIKTRGQQVTLSCSPISGHRSVSWYQQTPGQGLQFLFEYFSETQRNKGNFPGRFSGRQFSNSRSEMNVSTLELGDSALYLCASSPTTGNTGELFFGEGSRLTVL.

The table lists this clonotype with a few counts. The chain joins TRBV6-5 to TRBJ2-2; 10 bases are a match to TRBD2. The germline V gene has CDR1 MNHEY and CDR2 SVGAGI. CDR3 size: 17 residues. The V gene end was trimmed by 2 bases and the J gene end by 5 bases; junction bases not matched to a gene: 8. The CDR3 region has the DNA TGTGCCAGCAGTTACGGCCTAGCGGGAGCGCGGACCGGGGAGCTGTTTTTT. It translates to CASSYGLAGARTGELFF.

This clonotype was counted a few times. The chain is built from TRBV12-3 or TRBV12-4 and TRBJ2-2; D could derive from TRBD1 or TRBD2 (5 bases each). This CDR3 region has 17 residues. The V end lost 8 bases, the J end lost 4 bases, and 23 bases lay between the germline ends. The chain's CDR3 is CASLSRMGPRATGELFF. In nucleotides, the CDR3 is TGTGCCAGCTTATCTAGAATGGGACCTCGAGCCACCGGGGAGCTGTTTTTT.

This clonotype has at least ten counts. The chain employs TRBV15 and TRBJ2-1; 7 bases align to TRBD2. Unmatched junction bases numbered 10, after V lost 1 base and J lost 7 bases. CDR1 and CDR2 (germline): LNHNV, YYDKDF (reference sequence). CDR3 size: 16 residues. DNA for the CDR3: TGTGCCACCAGCAGAGTCGCGGGGGATCGTTTTAATGAGCAGTTCTTC. This codes for CATSRVAGDRFNEQFF.

The rearrangement uses TRBV20-1 and TRBJ1-4; perhaps TRBD1 as D (5 bases). The CDR3 is 13 residues long. The V and J ends lost 6 bases and 4 bases respectively, with 12 bases between them. From germline, CDR1 is DFQATT and CDR2 SNEGSKA (reference sequence). In DNA form, the CDR3 reads TGCAGTGCGGCGGGACCGAGTAATGAAAAACTGTTTTTT. Encoded protein: CSAAGPSNEKLFF.

This clonotype was seen ten or more times. The V gene is TRBV10-3, the J gene TRBJ2-7, with D maybe TRBD2 (5 bases). The CDR3 loop spans 13 amino acids. The ends were cut back, 4 bases at V and 0 bases at J, with 7 bases in the middle. Germline V gives CDR1 ENHRY, CDR2 SYGVKD. The CDR3: CAISGRDSYEQYF. CDR3 DNA: TGTGCCATCAGTGGACGGGACTCCTACGAGCAGTACTTC.

This clonotype was observed a handful of times. This chain connects TRBV3-1 to TRBJ2-1, with D maybe TRBD2 (5 bases). V was shortened by 5 bases and J by 0 bases, with 17 bases between the two germline ends. This CDR3 has 17 amino acids. CDR1 is LGHDT, CDR2 YNNKEL, per germline (reference sequence). The CDR3 sequence: CASSSDPLAGSYNEQFF. CDR3 DNA sequence: TGTGCCAGCAGCTCAGACCCCCTGGCGGGCTCCTACAATGAGCAGTTCTTC.

The chain links TRBV5-1 to TRBJ2-1, with TRBD1 matching 9 bases. J lost 4 bases, V lost 6 bases, and 5 bases had no gene match. This CDR3 region has 14 residues. Germline V CDR1 and CDR2: SGHRS, YFSETQ. The CDR3 DNA reads as TGCGCCAGCAACGGACAGGGGCTTTACAATGAGCAGTTCTTC. Protein: CASNGQGLYNEQFF.

This chain uses TRBV7-8 with TRBJ2-7; 7 positions agree with TRBD2. The CDR3 runs 16 residues. Germline CDR1 reads SGHVS; CDR2 reads FQNEAQ. V lost 5 bases and J lost 2; bases outside the gene matches: 12. The CDR3 here is CASSREVGSGPYEQYV. As DNA, the CDR3 is TGTGCCAGCAGCCGGGAGGTGGGTAGCGGACCCTACGAGCAGTACGTC.

This clonotype showed up just a few times. The chain carries TRBV2 and TRBJ2-2, with D possibly being TRBD1 or TRBD2 (5 bases each). The CDR3 spans 15 residues. Germline CDR1 reads SNHLY; CDR2 reads FYNNEI. V shed 5 bases and J shed 4 bases, with 14 bases lying between them. In DNA, the CDR3 is TGTGCCAGCAGTCCCTTTTTCGGGACCACCGGGGAGCTGTTTTTT. Translated: CASSPFFGTTGELFF.